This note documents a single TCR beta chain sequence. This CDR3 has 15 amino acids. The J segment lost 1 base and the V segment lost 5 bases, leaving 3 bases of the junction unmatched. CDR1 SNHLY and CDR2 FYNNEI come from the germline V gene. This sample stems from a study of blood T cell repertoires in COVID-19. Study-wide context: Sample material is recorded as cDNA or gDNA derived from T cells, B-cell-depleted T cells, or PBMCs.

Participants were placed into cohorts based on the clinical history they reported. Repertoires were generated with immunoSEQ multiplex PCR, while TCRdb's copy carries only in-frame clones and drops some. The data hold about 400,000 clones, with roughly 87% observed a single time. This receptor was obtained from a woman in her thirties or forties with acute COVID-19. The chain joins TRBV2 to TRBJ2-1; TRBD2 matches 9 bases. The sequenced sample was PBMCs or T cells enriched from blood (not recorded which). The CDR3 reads CASSQTSGSYNEQFF. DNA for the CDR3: TGTGCCAGCAGTCAGACTAGCGGATCCTACAATGAGCAGTTCTTC.